A selection of T cell receptor beta chains follows, all from one sample in a study of identifying expanded T cells in peripheral blood. Assay: immunoSEQ multiplex PCR; the TCRdb copy retains only in-frame clones and omits some. The data show 100,000 or so clones, with around nine tenths seen just once and 5.5% held by the top ten. The sample was blood. The receptor source for this set is a person aged 18-70 years in good health. Each CDR3 is given with its conserved first and last residue. The D gene is left open where the match is weak. Clone sizes are given selectively: once, few, many, or a class where the clone is expanded.

v_call: TRBV7-8
clone_size: NA
j_call: TRBJ1-5
d_call: NA
cdr3_aa: CASSRGQPNQPQHF
cdr3_nt: TGTGCCAGCAGCCGCGGACAGCCGAATCAGCCCCAGCATTTT

v_call: TRBV27
clone_size: NA
j_call: TRBJ2-1
d_call: TRBD2
cdr3_aa: CASSQAGRSNEQFF
cdr3_nt: TGTGCCAGCAGTCAAGCGGGACGTAGCAATGAGCAGTTCTTC

v_call: TRBV25-1
clone_size: NA
j_call: TRBJ1-1
d_call: TRBD1
cdr3_aa: CASSTQGDTEAFF
cdr3_nt: TGTGCCAGCAGTACCCAGGGGGACACTGAAGCTTTCTTT

v_call: TRBV10-3
clone_size: NA
j_call: TRBJ1-2
d_call: NA
cdr3_aa: CAIRKDGNYGYTF
cdr3_nt: TGTGCCATCAGAAAAGACGGTAACTATGGCTACACCTTC

v_call: TRBV9
clone_size: NA
j_call: TRBJ1-1
d_call: NA
cdr3_aa: CASSFRTEETMNTEAFF
cdr3_nt: TGTGCCAGCAGCTTTCGGACAGAAGAGACAATGAACACTGAAGCTTTCTTT

v_call: TRBV11-2
clone_size: NA
j_call: TRBJ2-3
d_call: NA
cdr3_aa: CASSVGDTQYF
cdr3_nt: TGTGCCAGCAGCGTGGGAGATACGCAGTATTTT

v_call: TRBV5-1
clone_size: NA
j_call: TRBJ1-4
d_call: TRBD1
cdr3_aa: CASSWGQGGRGEKLFF
cdr3_nt: TGCGCCAGCAGCTGGGGACAGGGGGGCAGAGGCGAAAAACTGTTTTTT

v_call: TRBV9
clone_size: NA
j_call: TRBJ1-1
d_call: NA
cdr3_aa: CANQRIQGNTEAFF
cdr3_nt: TGTGCCAACCAGCGTATACAAGGGAACACTGAAGCTTTCTTT

v_call: TRBV6-6
clone_size: NA
j_call: TRBJ1-2
d_call: TRBD1
cdr3_aa: CASTTMAGGNGYTF
cdr3_nt: TGTGCCAGCACCACGATGGCAGGGGGCAATGGCTACACCTTC

v_call: TRBV7-8
clone_size: NA
j_call: TRBJ2-1
d_call: TRBD2
cdr3_aa: CASSFRAGGHNEQFF
cdr3_nt: TGTGCCAGCAGCTTTAGAGCGGGAGGCCACAATGAGCAGTTCTTC

v_call: TRBV11-2
clone_size: few
j_call: TRBJ1-2
d_call: TRBD1
cdr3_aa: CASSLAPGQGSGGYTF
cdr3_nt: TGTGCCAGCAGCTTAGCTCCGGGACAGGGGTCGGGAGGCTACACCTTC

v_call: TRBV6-5
clone_size: NA
j_call: TRBJ1-1
d_call: TRBD1
cdr3_aa: CASSYTDRETEAFF
cdr3_nt: TGTGCCAGCAGTTACACGGACAGGGAAACTGAAGCTTTCTTT

v_call: TRBV7-9
clone_size: once
j_call: TRBJ2-5
d_call: NA
cdr3_aa: CASSLVGRMGQETQYF
cdr3_nt: TGTGCCAGCAGCTTAGTAGGAAGGATGGGACAAGAGACCCAGTACTTC

v_call: TRBV30
clone_size: medium-sized
j_call: TRBJ2-2
d_call: NA
cdr3_aa: CAWYPENTGELFF
cdr3_nt: TGTGCCTGGTACCCAGAGAACACCGGGGAGCTGTTTTTT

v_call: TRBV11-2
clone_size: NA
j_call: TRBJ2-1
d_call: NA
cdr3_aa: CASSPTLGDIYNEQFF
cdr3_nt: TGTGCCAGCAGCCCGACCCTGGGGGACATATACAATGAGCAGTTCTTC

v_call: TRBV7-9
clone_size: NA
j_call: TRBJ2-7
d_call: TRBD2
cdr3_aa: CASSPPGGSYEQYF
cdr3_nt: TGTGCCAGCAGCCCCCCGGGAGGATCCTACGAGCAGTACTTC

v_call: TRBV2
clone_size: NA
j_call: TRBJ1-1
d_call: NA
cdr3_aa: CASSELLVNTEAFF
cdr3_nt: TGTGCCAGCAGTGAACTCCTCGTGAACACTGAAGCTTTCTTT

v_call: TRBV7-2
clone_size: NA
j_call: TRBJ2-7
d_call: NA
cdr3_aa: CASSLRKGPYEQYF
cdr3_nt: TGTGCCAGCAGCCTTCGTAAAGGCCCCTACGAGCAGTACTTC

v_call: TRBV6-1
clone_size: NA
j_call: TRBJ1-5
d_call: NA
cdr3_aa: CASGKDRRQWQPQHF
cdr3_nt: TGTGCCAGCGGGAAGGACAGACGGCAGTGGCAGCCCCAGCATTTT

v_call: TRBV30
clone_size: few
j_call: TRBJ2-2
d_call: NA
cdr3_aa: CAWSVGVGNTGELFF
cdr3_nt: TGTGCCTGGAGTGTCGGTGTAGGGAACACCGGGGAGCTGTTTTTT

v_call: TRBV27
clone_size: NA
j_call: TRBJ1-2
d_call: TRBD1
cdr3_aa: CASSMGVGDSRPYGYTF
cdr3_nt: TGTGCCAGCAGTATGGGGGTAGGGGACAGCCGACCTTATGGCTACACCTTC

v_call: TRBV19
clone_size: NA
j_call: TRBJ1-2
d_call: NA
cdr3_aa: CASSIKDYGYTF
cdr3_nt: TGTGCCAGTAGTATAAAAGACTATGGCTACACCTTC

v_call: TRBV18
clone_size: NA
j_call: TRBJ2-5
d_call: NA
cdr3_aa: CASSGAEETQYF
cdr3_nt: TGTGCCAGCTCAGGGGCCGAAGAGACCCAGTACTTC

v_call: TRBV9
clone_size: NA
j_call: TRBJ2-7
d_call: NA
cdr3_aa: CASSAHQSGPYEQYF
cdr3_nt: TGTGCCAGCAGCGCACATCAGAGCGGGCCCTACGAGCAGTACTTC

v_call: TRBV18
clone_size: NA
j_call: TRBJ1-2
d_call: NA
cdr3_aa: CASSPEQGRAVYGYTF
cdr3_nt: TGTGCCAGCTCACCAGAACAAGGGCGCGCGGTCTATGGCTACACCTTC

v_call: TRBV19
clone_size: NA
j_call: TRBJ1-1
d_call: NA
cdr3_aa: CASTRPDSNTEAFF
cdr3_nt: TGTGCCAGCACGCGGCCAGACAGTAACACTGAAGCTTTCTTT

v_call: TRBV4-2
clone_size: NA
j_call: TRBJ2-7
d_call: TRBD2
cdr3_aa: CASSQARLAGNYEQYF
cdr3_nt: TGTGCCAGCAGCCAAGCACGACTAGCGGGAAACTACGAGCAGTACTTC

v_call: TRBV4-3
clone_size: NA
j_call: TRBJ2-1
d_call: NA
cdr3_aa: CASSQDDQRAYNEQFF
cdr3_nt: TGCGCCAGCAGCCAAGATGACCAGCGGGCCTACAATGAGCAGTTCTTC

v_call: TRBV6-1
clone_size: NA
j_call: TRBJ1-3
d_call: NA
cdr3_aa: CASSDGASGNTIYF
cdr3_nt: TGTGCCAGCAGTGATGGGGCGTCCGGAAACACCATATATTTT

v_call: TRBV7-9
clone_size: NA
j_call: TRBJ2-3
d_call: TRBD2
cdr3_aa: CASSVLAASTDTQYF
cdr3_nt: TGTGCCAGCAGCGTACTAGCGGCAAGCACAGATACGCAGTATTTT

v_call: TRBV7-9
clone_size: NA
j_call: TRBJ1-5
d_call: TRBD1
cdr3_aa: CASSFTGDGNQPQHF
cdr3_nt: TGTGCCAGCAGCTTTACAGGGGACGGAAATCAGCCCCAGCATTTT

v_call: TRBV7-2
clone_size: few
j_call: TRBJ2-7
d_call: NA
cdr3_aa: CASSSYRVAGEQYF
cdr3_nt: TGTGCCAGCAGCTCATACCGGGTGGCGGGAGAGCAGTACTTC

v_call: TRBV7-3
clone_size: NA
j_call: TRBJ2-1
d_call: TRBD2
cdr3_aa: CASSLGPSGESYNEQFF
cdr3_nt: TGTGCCAGCAGCTTAGGGCCTAGCGGGGAATCATACAATGAGCAGTTCTTC

v_call: TRBV7-6
clone_size: NA
j_call: TRBJ1-1
d_call: NA
cdr3_aa: CASSSVESTEAFF
cdr3_nt: TGTGCCAGCAGCTCTGTGGAGAGCACTGAAGCTTTCTTT

v_call: TRBV28
clone_size: NA
j_call: TRBJ2-1
d_call: TRBD2
cdr3_aa: CASSPLGLAGVLSSYNEQFF
cdr3_nt: TGTGCCAGCAGCCCCCTCGGACTAGCGGGAGTTCTGAGCTCCTACAATGAGCAGTTCTTC

v_call: TRBV9
clone_size: NA
j_call: TRBJ2-5
d_call: TRBD1
cdr3_aa: CASSGGQGGQTQYF
cdr3_nt: TGTGCCAGCAGCGGAGGACAGGGCGGACAGACCCAGTACTTC

v_call: TRBV18
clone_size: NA
j_call: TRBJ1-2
d_call: NA
cdr3_aa: CASSPPGGPYGYTF
cdr3_nt: TGTGCCAGCTCACCCCCCGGAGGCCCGTATGGCTACACCTTC